The clone carrying this T cell receptor beta chain was observed many times. In germline, CDR1 is SNHLY, CDR2 FYNNEI. The J segment lost 2 bases and the V segment lost 7 bases, leaving 6 bases of the junction unmatched. CDR3 length equals 14 residues. RNA transcripts yielded amplified TCR beta CDR3 regions. The HTBI primer set was used in a first-round RT-PCR of the TCR CDR3. TCRdb passed the multiplex PCR reads through MiXCR, listing each CDR3 protein once. The profile shows almost 600,000 distinct CDR3 sequences, more than 11% of them singletons. This sample was taken from a study of T cells in Graves' hyperthyroidism and ophthalmopathy.

This rearrangement joins TRBV2 to TRBJ1-2; 8 bases map to TRBD1. Sequencing used blood. The sequence was collected from a woman aged 30 to 39 with Graves' hyperthyroidism that later progressed to Graves' ophthalmopathy. Here the CDR3 reads CASITDRGNYGYTF. As DNA, the CDR3 is TGTGCCAGCATTACCGACAGGGGAAACTATGGCTACACCTTC.